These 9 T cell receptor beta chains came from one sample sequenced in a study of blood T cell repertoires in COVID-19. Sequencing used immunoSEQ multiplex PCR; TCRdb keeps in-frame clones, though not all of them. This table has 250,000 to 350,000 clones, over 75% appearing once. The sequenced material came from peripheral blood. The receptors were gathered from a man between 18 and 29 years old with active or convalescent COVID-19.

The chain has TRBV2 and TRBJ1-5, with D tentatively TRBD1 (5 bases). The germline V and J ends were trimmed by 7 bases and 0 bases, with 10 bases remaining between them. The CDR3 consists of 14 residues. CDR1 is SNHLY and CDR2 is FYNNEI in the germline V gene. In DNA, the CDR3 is TGTGCCAGCAACTCGGGGGATAGCAATCAGCCCCAGCATTTT. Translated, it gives CASNSGDSNQPQHF. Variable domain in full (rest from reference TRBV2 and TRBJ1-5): EPEVTQTPSHQVTQMGQEVILRCVPISNHLYFYWYRQILGQKVEFLVSFYNNEISEKSEIFDDQFSVERPDGSNFTLKIRSTKLEDSAMYFCASNSGDSNQPQHFGDGTRLSIL.

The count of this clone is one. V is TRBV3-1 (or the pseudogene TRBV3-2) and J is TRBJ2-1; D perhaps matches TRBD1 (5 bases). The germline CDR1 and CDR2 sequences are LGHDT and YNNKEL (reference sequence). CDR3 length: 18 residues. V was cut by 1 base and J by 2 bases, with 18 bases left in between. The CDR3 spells CASSQGRFQGKTYNEQFF. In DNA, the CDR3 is TGTGCCAGCAGCCAAGGAAGGTTCCAGGGAAAAACCTACAATGAGCAGTTCTTC.

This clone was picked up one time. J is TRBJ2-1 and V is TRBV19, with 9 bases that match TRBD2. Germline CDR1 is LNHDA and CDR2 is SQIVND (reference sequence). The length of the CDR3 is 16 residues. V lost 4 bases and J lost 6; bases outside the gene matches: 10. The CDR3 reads CASSTNSGGPSNEQFF. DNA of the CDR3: TGTGCCAGTAGTACCAATAGCGGGGGCCCTAGCAATGAGCAGTTCTTC.

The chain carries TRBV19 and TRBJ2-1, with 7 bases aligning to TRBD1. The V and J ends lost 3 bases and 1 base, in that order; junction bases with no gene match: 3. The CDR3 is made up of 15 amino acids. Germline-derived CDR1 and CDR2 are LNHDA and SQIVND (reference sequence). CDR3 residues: CASSITGVSYNEQFF. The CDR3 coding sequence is TGTGCCAGTAGTATTACAGGGGTATCCTACAATGAGCAGTTCTTC.

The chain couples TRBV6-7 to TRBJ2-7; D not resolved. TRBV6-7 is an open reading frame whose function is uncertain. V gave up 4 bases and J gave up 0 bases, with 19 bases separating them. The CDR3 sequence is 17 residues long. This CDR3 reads CASSSPWPAPFSYEQYF. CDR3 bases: TGTGCCAGCAGTTCCCCCTGGCCTGCCCCATTCTCCTACGAGCAGTACTTC.

The CDR3 DNA reads TGTGCCAGCAGCTTAGGTCGGTCGTGGGGGCCGGCCTACGAGCAGTACTTC. This translates into CASSLGRSWGPAYEQYF. The genes are TRBV7-2 and TRBJ2-7, with D tentatively TRBD1 (6 bases). The CDR3 is 17 amino acids. Trimming cost V 1 base and J 2 bases, with 18 bases left between them. CDR1 is SGHTA, CDR2 FQGNSA, per germline.

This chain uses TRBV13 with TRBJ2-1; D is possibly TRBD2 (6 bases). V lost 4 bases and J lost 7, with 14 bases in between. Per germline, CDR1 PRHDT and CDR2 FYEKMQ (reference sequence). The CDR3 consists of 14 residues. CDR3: CASSWGTGPNEQFF. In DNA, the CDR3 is TGTGCCAGCAGCTGGGGGACTGGGCCTAATGAGCAGTTCTTC.

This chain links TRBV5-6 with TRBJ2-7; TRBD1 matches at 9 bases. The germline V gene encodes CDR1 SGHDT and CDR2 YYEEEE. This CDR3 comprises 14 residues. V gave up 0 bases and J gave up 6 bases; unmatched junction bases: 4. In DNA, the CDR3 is TGTGCCAGCAGCTTGGGGACAGGGGTGGTCGAGCAGTACTTC. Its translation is CASSLGTGVVEQYF.

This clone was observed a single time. CDR3 loop: CATSTRTGHNQPQHF. In DNA, the CDR3 is TGTGCCACCAGCACAAGGACAGGGCACAATCAGCCCCAGCATTTT. V is TRBV15 and J is TRBJ1-5, with 8 bases fitting TRBD1. The J segment lost 3 bases and the V segment lost 4 bases, leaving 5 bases of the junction unmatched. This CDR3 contains 15 residues. Germline V gene lookup returns CDR1 LNHNV and CDR2 YYDKDF (reference sequence).